Shown below are 6 T cell receptor beta chains from a single sample sequenced in a study of shared clonotypes between healthy human individuals. Libraries were prepared by immunoSEQ multiplex PCR; TCRdb keeps only in-frame clonotypes and omits some of them. Here the sample spans fewer than 3 million clones, just under 95% being singletons. Input material: naive CD4+ T cells from PBMCs. The subset here: CD45RA+ positively selected. Source of these receptors: a man aged 18-30 years in good health. Some clones in this sample may be carry-over from other donors' samples.

This chain joins TRBV7-8 and TRBJ2-3; D may be TRBD2 (6 bases). With 5 bases removed from V and 2 bases from J, the gap between germline ends came to 17 bases. Germline-derived CDR1 and CDR2 are SGHVS and FQNEAQ. The CDR3 has 16 amino acids. In DNA form, the CDR3 reads TGTGCCAGCAGCGCAAACCGGGACTCTAACACAGATACGCAGTATTTT. Translated: CASSANRDSNTDTQYF. The full variable domain, with the rest looked up from reference TRBV7-8 and TRBJ2-3, is GAGVSQSPRYKVAKRGQDVALRCDPISGHVSLFWYQQALGQGPEFLTYFQNEAQLDKSGLPSDRFFAERPEGSVSTLKIQRTQQEDSAVYLCASSANRDSNTDTQYFGPGTRLTVL.

About this clone itself: Germline and junction disagree at one end, which may indicate a read error. The rearrangement joins TRBV7-3 to TRBJ2-1, with D possibly matching TRBD1 (6 bases). Germline V CDR1 and CDR2: SGHTA, FQGTGA. The CDR3 runs 16 residues. CDR3 in amino acids: CASSFRGLSSYNGQFF. The CDR3 region has the DNA TGTGCCAGCAGCTTCAGGGGCCTAAGCTCCTACAATGGGCAGTTCTTC.

For this clone: The same CDR3 is also encoded by other DNA sequences in this sample. The chain couples TRBV28 to TRBJ2-5; D is uncertain. Trimming cost V 2 bases and J 5 bases, with 12 bases left between them. CDR3 length equals 14 residues. Germline CDR1 is MDHEN and CDR2 is SYDVKM. This chain's CDR3 is CASSLEGPLETQYF. The CDR3 DNA reads as TGTGCCAGCAGTTTAGAAGGGCCCCTGGAGACCCAGTACTTC.

The CDR3 sequence is CASSPRGAKNIQYF. CDR3 coding DNA: TGTGCCAGCAGCCCCCGGGGTGCTAAAAACATTCAGTACTTC. V gene TRBV7-6 combines with J gene TRBJ2-4, with TRBD2 as a possible D gene (5 bases). CDR1 SGHVS and CDR2 FNYEAQ come from the germline V gene. Trimming took 5 bases from V and 4 from J, leaving 12 bases between them. The CDR3 has 14 amino acids.

This clone occurred once. V and J are TRBV4-1 and TRBJ2-1, with TRBD2 identical over 10 bases. The V segment lost 2 bases and the J segment 1 base; nucleotides outside the gene matches: 14. The CDR3 runs 20 residues. Germline V gives CDR1 MGHRA, CDR2 YSYEKL. CDR3 sequence reads: CASSQRAASGSGTSYNEQFF. The CDR3 coding sequence is TGCGCCAGCAGCCAAAGAGCGGCTAGCGGGAGTGGGACATCCTACAATGAGCAGTTCTTC.

The chain joins TRBV19 to TRBJ1-2; D is unclear. CDR1 LNHDA and CDR2 SQIVND come from the germline V gene (reference sequence). CDR3 length equals 15 residues. The ends were cut back, 9 bases at V and 0 bases at J, with 17 bases in the middle. The CDR3 region is CASKMAQISNYGYTF. CDR3 DNA: TGTGCCAGCAAAATGGCCCAAATATCTAACTATGGCTACACCTTC.